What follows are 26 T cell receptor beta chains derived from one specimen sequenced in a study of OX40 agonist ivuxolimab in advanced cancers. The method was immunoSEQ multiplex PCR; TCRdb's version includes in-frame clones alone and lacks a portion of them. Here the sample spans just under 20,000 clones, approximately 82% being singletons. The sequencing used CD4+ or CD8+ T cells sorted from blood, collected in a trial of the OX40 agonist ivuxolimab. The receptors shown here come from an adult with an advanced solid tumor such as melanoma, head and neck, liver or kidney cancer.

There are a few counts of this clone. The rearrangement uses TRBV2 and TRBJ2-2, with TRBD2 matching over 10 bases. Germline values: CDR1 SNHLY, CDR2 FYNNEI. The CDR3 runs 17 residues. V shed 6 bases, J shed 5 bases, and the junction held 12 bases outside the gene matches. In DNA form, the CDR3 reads TGTGCCAGCAGCCCATTTTCAGGACTAGCGGCAACCGGGGAGCTGTTTTTT. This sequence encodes CASSPFSGLAATGELFF.

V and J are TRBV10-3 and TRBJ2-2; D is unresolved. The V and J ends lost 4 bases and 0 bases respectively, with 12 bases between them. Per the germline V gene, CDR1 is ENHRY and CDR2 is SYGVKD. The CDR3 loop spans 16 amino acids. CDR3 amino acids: CAISGMTPSNTGELFF. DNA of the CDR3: TGTGCCATCAGTGGTATGACGCCCTCGAACACCGGGGAGCTGTTTTTT.

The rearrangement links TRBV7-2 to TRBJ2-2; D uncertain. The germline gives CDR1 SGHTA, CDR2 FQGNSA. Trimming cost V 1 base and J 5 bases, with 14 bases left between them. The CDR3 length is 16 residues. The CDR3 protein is CASSLGMAADTGELFF. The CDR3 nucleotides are TGTGCCAGCAGCTTAGGGATGGCAGCCGATACCGGGGAGCTGTTTTTT.

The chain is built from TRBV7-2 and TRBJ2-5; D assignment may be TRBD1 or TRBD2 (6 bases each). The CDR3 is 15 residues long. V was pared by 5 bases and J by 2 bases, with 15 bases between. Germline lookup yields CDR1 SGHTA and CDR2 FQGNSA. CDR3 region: CASSRRGGRQETQYF. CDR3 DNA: TGTGCCAGCAGCCGAAGAGGGGGGCGGCAAGAGACCCAGTACTTC.

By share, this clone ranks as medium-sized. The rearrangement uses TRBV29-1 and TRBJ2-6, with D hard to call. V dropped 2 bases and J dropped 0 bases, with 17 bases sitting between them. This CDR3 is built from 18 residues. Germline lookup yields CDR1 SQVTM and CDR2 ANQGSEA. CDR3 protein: CSVEKGEQPGSGANVLTF. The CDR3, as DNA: TGCAGCGTTGAAAAAGGAGAACAACCCGGCTCTGGGGCCAACGTCCTGACTTTC. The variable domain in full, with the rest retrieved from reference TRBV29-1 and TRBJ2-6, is SAVISQKPSRDICQRGTSLTIQCQVDSQVTMMFWYRQQPGQSLTLIATANQGSEATYESGFVIDKFPISRPNLTFSTLTVSNMSPEDSSIYLCSVEKGEQPGSGANVLTFGAGSRLTVL.

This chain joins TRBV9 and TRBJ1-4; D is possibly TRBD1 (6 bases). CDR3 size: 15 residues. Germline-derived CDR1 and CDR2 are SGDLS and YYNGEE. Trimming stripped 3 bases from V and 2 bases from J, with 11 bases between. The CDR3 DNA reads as TGTGCCAGCAGCGAGGAGGGGGTCACTAATGAAAAACTGTTTTTT. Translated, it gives CASSEEGVTNEKLFF.

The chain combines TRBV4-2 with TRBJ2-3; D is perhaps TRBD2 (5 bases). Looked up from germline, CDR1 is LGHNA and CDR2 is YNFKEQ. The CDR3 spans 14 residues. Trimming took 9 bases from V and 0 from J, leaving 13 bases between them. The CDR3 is CARRAVSSTDTQYF. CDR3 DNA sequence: TGTGCCAGGAGGGCGGTATCTAGCACAGATACGCAGTATTTT.

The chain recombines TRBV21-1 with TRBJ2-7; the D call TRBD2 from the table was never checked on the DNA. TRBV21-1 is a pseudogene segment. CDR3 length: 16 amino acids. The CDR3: CASSVPTSGSGYEQYF. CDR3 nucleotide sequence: TGTGCCAGCAGCGTTCCGACTAGCGGGAGTGGCTACGAGCAGTACTTC.

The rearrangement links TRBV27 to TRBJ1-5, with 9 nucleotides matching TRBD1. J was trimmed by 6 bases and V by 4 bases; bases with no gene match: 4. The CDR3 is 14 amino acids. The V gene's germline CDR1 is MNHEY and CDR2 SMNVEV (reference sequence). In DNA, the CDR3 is TGTGCCAGCAGTTCTACAGGGGGCTTTCAGCCCCAGCATTTT. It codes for CASSSTGGFQPQHF.

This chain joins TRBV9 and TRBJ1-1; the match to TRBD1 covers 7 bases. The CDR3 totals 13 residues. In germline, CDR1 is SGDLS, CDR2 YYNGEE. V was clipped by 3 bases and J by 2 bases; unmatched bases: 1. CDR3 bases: TGTGCCAGCAGCGCAGGGGGAAACACTGAAGCTTTCTTT. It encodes CASSAGGNTEAFF.

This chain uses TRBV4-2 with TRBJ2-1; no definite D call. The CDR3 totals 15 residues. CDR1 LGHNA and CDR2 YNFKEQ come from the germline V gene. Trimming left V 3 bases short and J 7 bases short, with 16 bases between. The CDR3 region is CASSQSLSPRNEQFF. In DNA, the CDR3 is TGTGCCAGCAGCCAGTCATTATCACCCAGGAATGAGCAGTTCTTC.

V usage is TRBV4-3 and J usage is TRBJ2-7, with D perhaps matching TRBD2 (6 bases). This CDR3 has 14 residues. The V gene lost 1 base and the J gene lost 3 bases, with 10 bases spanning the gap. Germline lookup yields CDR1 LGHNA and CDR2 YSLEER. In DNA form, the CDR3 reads TGCGCCAGCAGCCAAGGGGAGGTGGGCTACGAGCAGTACTTC. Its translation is CASSQGEVGYEQYF.

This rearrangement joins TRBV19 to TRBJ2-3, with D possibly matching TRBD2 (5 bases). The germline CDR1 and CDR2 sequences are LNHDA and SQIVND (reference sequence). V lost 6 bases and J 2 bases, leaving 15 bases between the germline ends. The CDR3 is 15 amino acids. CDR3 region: CASSPRVANTDTQYF. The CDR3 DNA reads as TGTGCCAGTAGCCCCAGAGTAGCGAACACAGATACGCAGTATTTT.

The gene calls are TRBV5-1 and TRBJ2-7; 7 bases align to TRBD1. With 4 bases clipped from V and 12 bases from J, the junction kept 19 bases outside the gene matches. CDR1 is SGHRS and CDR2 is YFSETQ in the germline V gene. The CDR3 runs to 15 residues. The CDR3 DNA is TGCGCCAGCAGCCTGAGAGGGACAGACGGTGCACCGGGGTACTTC. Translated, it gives CASSLRGTDGAPGYF.

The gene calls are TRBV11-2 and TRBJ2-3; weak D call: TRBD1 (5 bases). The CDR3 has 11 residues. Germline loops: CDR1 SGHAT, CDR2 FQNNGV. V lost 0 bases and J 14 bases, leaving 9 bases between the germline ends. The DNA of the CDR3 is TGTGCCAGCAGCTTAGACAGGGTGGGGTATTTT. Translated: CASSLDRVGYF.

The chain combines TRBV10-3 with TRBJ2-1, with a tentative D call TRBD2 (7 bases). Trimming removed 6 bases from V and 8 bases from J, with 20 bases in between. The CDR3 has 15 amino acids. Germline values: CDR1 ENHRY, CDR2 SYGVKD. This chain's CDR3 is CAISPGGQLRDEQFF. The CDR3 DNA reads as TGTGCCATCAGCCCGGGGGGCCAATTACGCGATGAGCAGTTCTTC.

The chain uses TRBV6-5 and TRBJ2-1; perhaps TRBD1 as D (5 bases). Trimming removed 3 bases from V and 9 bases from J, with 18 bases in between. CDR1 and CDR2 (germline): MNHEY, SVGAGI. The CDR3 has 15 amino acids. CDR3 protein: CASSYRVVAGREQFF. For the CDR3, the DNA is TGTGCCAGCAGTTATCGTGTGGTAGCAGGGCGTGAGCAGTTCTTC.

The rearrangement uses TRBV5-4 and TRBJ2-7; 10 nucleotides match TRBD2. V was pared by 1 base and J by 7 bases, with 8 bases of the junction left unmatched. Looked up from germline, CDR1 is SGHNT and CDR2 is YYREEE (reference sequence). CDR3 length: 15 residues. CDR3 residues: CASSLTAGGPWEQYF. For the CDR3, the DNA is TGTGCCAGCAGCTTGACAGCGGGAGGGCCATGGGAGCAGTACTTC.

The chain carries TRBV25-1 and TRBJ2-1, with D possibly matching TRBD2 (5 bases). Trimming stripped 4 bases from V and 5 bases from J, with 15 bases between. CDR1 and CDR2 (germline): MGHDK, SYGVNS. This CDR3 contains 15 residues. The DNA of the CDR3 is TGTGCCAGCAGTGTGGGTAGAGGGAAAAACAATGAGCAGTTCTTC. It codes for CASSVGRGKNNEQFF.

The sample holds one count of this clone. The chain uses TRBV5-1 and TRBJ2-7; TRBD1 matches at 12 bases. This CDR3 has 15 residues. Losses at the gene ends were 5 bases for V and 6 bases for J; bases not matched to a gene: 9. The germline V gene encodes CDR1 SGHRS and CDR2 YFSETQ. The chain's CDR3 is CASSEWGTGGVEQYF. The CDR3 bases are TGCGCCAGCAGTGAATGGGGGACAGGGGGCGTCGAGCAGTACTTC.

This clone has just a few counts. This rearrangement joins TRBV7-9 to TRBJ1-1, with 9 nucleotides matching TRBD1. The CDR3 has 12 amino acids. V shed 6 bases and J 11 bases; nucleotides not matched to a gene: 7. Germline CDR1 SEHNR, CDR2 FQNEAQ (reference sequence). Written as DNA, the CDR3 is TGTGCCAGCAGTCCTCGGGACAGGGCGGCTTTCTTT. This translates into CASSPRDRAAFF.

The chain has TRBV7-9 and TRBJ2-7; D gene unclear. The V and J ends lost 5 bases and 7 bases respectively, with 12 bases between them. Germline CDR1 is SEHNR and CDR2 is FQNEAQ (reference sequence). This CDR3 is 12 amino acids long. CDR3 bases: TGTGCCAGCAGCCCCGTACCGTGGGAGCAGTACTTC. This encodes CASSPVPWEQYF.

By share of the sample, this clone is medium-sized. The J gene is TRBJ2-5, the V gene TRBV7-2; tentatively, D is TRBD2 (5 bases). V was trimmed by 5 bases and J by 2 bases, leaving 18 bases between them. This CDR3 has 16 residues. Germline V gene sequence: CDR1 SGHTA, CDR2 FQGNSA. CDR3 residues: CASSQSISASQETQYF. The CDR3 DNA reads TGTGCCAGCAGCCAATCTATTAGCGCGAGTCAAGAGACCCAGTACTTC.

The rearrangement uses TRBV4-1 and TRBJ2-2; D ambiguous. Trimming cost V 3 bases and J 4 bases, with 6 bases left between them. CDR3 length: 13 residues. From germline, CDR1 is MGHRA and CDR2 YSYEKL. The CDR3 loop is CASSHLTTGELFF. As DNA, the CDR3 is TGCGCCAGCAGCCACCTAACCACCGGGGAGCTGTTTTTT.

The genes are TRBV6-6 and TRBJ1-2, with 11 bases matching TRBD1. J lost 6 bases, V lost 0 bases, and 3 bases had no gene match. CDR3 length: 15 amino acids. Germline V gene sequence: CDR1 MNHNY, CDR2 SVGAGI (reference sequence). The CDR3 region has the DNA TGTGCCAGCAGTTACTCGAGGACAGGGGGCGATGGCTACACCTTC. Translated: CASSYSRTGGDGYTF.

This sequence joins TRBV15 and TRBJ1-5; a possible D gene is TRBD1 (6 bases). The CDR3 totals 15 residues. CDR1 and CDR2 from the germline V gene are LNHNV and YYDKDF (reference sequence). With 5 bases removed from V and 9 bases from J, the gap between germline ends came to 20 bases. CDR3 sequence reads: CATSLTGTSDRPQHF. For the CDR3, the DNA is TGTGCCACCAGCCTGACCGGGACAAGCGACCGGCCCCAGCATTTT.